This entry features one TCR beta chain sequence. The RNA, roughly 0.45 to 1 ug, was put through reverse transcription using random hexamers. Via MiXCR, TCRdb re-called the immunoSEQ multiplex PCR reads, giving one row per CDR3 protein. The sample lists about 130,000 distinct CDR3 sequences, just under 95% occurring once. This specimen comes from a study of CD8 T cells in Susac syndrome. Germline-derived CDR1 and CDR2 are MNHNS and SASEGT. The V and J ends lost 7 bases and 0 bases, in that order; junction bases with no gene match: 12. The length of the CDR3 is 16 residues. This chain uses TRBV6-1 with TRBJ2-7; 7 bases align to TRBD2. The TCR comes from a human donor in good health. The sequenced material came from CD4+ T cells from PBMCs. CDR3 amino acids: CASILTLAESSYEQYF. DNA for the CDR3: TGTGCCAGCATCCTGACGCTAGCGGAGAGCTCCTACGAGCAGTACTTC.